The TCR beta chain described here comes from a study of human T cells and chemical hapten exposure. A single record per CDR3 protein comes from TCRdb applying MiXCR to the RACE reads. Among 150,000 to 200,000 distinct CDR3 sequences listed, approximately 31% were seen once. Germline loops: CDR1 GTSNPN, CDR2 SVGIG (reference sequence). The length of the CDR3 is 14 residues. V lost 3 bases, J lost 8 bases, and 18 bases lay in between. Time point here: pre-sensitization, week 0. Treatment of the sample: therapeutic diphenylcyclopropenone sensitization with weekly scalp DPC. Sample: whole blood, taken in connection with sensitization to the hapten diphenylcyclopropenone (DPC). V and J are TRBV30 and TRBJ2-3, with D unresolved. The clonotype originates from a woman in her twenties or thirties with alopecia areata. Some clones in this sample may be carry-over from other donors' samples. The CDR3 region has the DNA TGTGCCTGGAGCCCTACGGGCCCAGGTGGTACGCAGTATTTT. Its protein product is CAWSPTGPGGTQYF.